This is a list of T cell receptor beta chains from one sample in a study of response to subunit inactivated influenza vaccine. TCRdb independently ran MiXCR on the RT-PCR reads; one entry per CDR3 protein. Among about 570,000 distinct CDR3 sequences, 12% were seen once, and the ten largest hold approximately 10%. Sequences were derived from PBMCs from blood, sampled on the day of vaccination. These receptors came from a man aged 45-65 years who received an inactivated influenza vaccine. CDR3s include the opening cysteine and the closing phenylalanine or tryptophan. Each record gives: clone size, V gene, D gene, J gene, CDR3 protein, CDR3 DNA. The D gene is left open where the match is weak. Not all rows give a size; the values are once, few, many and, for expanded clones, a class.

clone size: many
V gene: TRBV6-1
D gene: TRBD1
J gene: TRBJ2-1
CDR3 protein: CASTADRSYNEQFF
CDR3 DNA: TGTGCCAGCACCGCGGACAGGTCTTACAATGAGCAGTTCTTC

clone size: .
V gene: TRBV7-9
D gene: .
J gene: TRBJ2-1
CDR3 protein: CASSLGPPVNNEQFF
CDR3 DNA: TGTGCCAGCAGCTTAGGCCCCCCGGTCAACAATGAGCAGTTCTTC

clone size: .
V gene: TRBV4-3
D gene: TRBD2
J gene: TRBJ2-5
CDR3 protein: CASSQVGGRRGETQYF
CDR3 DNA: TGCGCCAGCAGCCAAGTTGGCGGGAGGAGAGGGGAGACCCAGTACTTC

clone size: .
V gene: TRBV11-2
D gene: .
J gene: TRBJ2-5
CDR3 protein: CASSLGTVARETQYF
CDR3 DNA: TGTGCCAGCAGCTTAGGAACGGTAGCGCGGGAGACCCAGTACTTC

clone size: few
V gene: TRBV10-3
D gene: .
J gene: TRBJ1-2
CDR3 protein: CAISEVGASYGYTF
CDR3 DNA: TGTGCCATCAGTGAGGTGGGCGCCAGCTATGGCTACACCTTC

clone size: many
V gene: TRBV9
D gene: TRBD2
J gene: TRBJ2-1
CDR3 protein: CASSVATSGTYNEQFF
CDR3 DNA: TGTGCCAGCAGCGTAGCTACTAGCGGGACTTACAATGAGCAGTTCTTC

clone size: .
V gene: TRBV7-2
D gene: .
J gene: TRBJ2-3
CDR3 protein: CASSLVTTSTDTQYF
CDR3 DNA: TGTGCCAGCAGCTTAGTGACTACATCCACAGATACGCAGTATTTT

clone size: few
V gene: TRBV5-5
D gene: .
J gene: TRBJ1-2
CDR3 protein: CASSLEGDGLYGYTF
CDR3 DNA: TGTGCCAGCAGCTTGGAGGGGGACGGACTCTATGGCTACACCTTC

clone size: many
V gene: TRBV4-3
D gene: .
J gene: TRBJ2-7
CDR3 protein: CASSQEGQGRYEQYF
CDR3 DNA: TGCGCCAGCAGCCAAGAAGGGCAGGGGAGGTACGAGCAGTACTTC

clone size: many
V gene: TRBV19
D gene: .
J gene: TRBJ1-1
CDR3 protein: CASSMGSRLGTEAFF
CDR3 DNA: TGTGCCAGTAGTATGGGGTCTCGGTTGGGGACTGAAGCTTTCTTT

clone size: few
V gene: TRBV6-1
D gene: .
J gene: TRBJ1-5
CDR3 protein: CASSEGYSNQPQHF
CDR3 DNA: TGTGCCAGCAGTGAAGGATATAGCAATCAGCCCCAGCATTTT

clone size: .
V gene: TRBV20-1
D gene: .
J gene: TRBJ2-1
CDR3 protein: CSARSFLSYNEQFF
CDR3 DNA: TGCAGTGCTAGAAGTTTCCTATCCTACAATGAGCAGTTCTTC

clone size: many
V gene: TRBV7-8
D gene: TRBD1
J gene: TRBJ2-3
CDR3 protein: CASSSLRGPDTQYF
CDR3 DNA: TGTGCCAGCAGCTCCCTGAGGGGGCCAGATACGCAGTATTTT

clone size: .
V gene: TRBV20-1
D gene: .
J gene: TRBJ2-1
CDR3 protein: CSARSSGVYNEQFF
CDR3 DNA: TGCAGTGCTAGATCTTCCGGGGTATACAATGAGCAGTTCTTC

clone size: few
V gene: TRBV3-1
D gene: .
J gene: TRBJ2-7
CDR3 protein: CASSSFGDNEQYF
CDR3 DNA: TGTGCCAGCAGCTCATTTGGGGACAACGAGCAGTACTTC

clone size: few
V gene: TRBV20-1
D gene: TRBD2
J gene: TRBJ2-7
CDR3 protein: CSARKFRDYPNYEQYF
CDR3 DNA: TGCAGTGCTAGAAAGTTCCGGGACTACCCTAACTACGAGCAGTACTTC

clone size: .
V gene: TRBV20-1
D gene: TRBD1
J gene: TRBJ2-2
CDR3 protein: CSAYGQGRTGELFF
CDR3 DNA: TGCAGTGCTTATGGACAGGGCCGGACCGGGGAGCTGTTTTTT

clone size: .
V gene: TRBV6-2/TRBV6-3
D gene: .
J gene: TRBJ2-3
CDR3 protein: CASSRRGIYTDTQYF
CDR3 DNA: TGTGCCAGCAGTCGGCGCGGGATTTACACAGATACGCAGTATTTT

clone size: .
V gene: TRBV30
D gene: TRBD2
J gene: TRBJ2-3
CDR3 protein: CAWSVLWRLAGETDTQYF
CDR3 DNA: TGTGCCTGGAGTGTTCTTTGGAGACTAGCGGGAGAGACAGATACGCAGTATTTT

clone size: .
V gene: TRBV30
D gene: TRBD1
J gene: TRBJ2-6
CDR3 protein: CAWSPGQGHGANVLTF
CDR3 DNA: TGTGCCTGGAGTCCGGGACAGGGGCATGGGGCCAACGTCCTGACTTTC

clone size: .
V gene: TRBV7-3
D gene: .
J gene: TRBJ1-1
CDR3 protein: CASSEGRLNTEAFF
CDR3 DNA: TGTGCCAGCAGCGAGGGACGGTTGAACACTGAAGCTTTCTTT

clone size: .
V gene: TRBV7-9
D gene: TRBD1
J gene: TRBJ1-4
CDR3 protein: CASSSGQGLNEKLFF
CDR3 DNA: TGTGCCAGCAGCTCAGGACAGGGCCTTAATGAAAAACTGTTTTTT

clone size: few
V gene: TRBV28
D gene: .
J gene: TRBJ2-7
CDR3 protein: CASRPRGLSSYEQYF
CDR3 DNA: TGTGCCAGCAGACCCCGCGGGCTGAGCTCCTACGAGCAGTACTTC

clone size: .
V gene: TRBV5-1
D gene: .
J gene: TRBJ2-2
CDR3 protein: CASGGDTYTGELFF
CDR3 DNA: TGCGCCAGCGGGGGGGACACATACACCGGGGAGCTGTTTTTT

clone size: .
V gene: TRBV7-8
D gene: TRBD2
J gene: TRBJ2-1
CDR3 protein: CASSLKPGLSIYNEQFF
CDR3 DNA: TGTGCCAGCAGCTTAAAGCCGGGACTATCGATTTACAATGAGCAGTTCTTC

clone size: .
V gene: TRBV20-1
D gene: .
J gene: TRBJ2-7
CDR3 protein: CSARDFTGGYEQYF
CDR3 DNA: TGCAGTGCTAGAGATTTCACAGGTGGCTACGAGCAGTACTTC

clone size: many
V gene: TRBV4-3
D gene: .
J gene: TRBJ2-3
CDR3 protein: CASSQEQGWTDTQYF
CDR3 DNA: TGCGCCAGCAGCCAAGAACAGGGTTGGACAGATACGCAGTATTTT

clone size: many
V gene: TRBV28
D gene: .
J gene: TRBJ2-3
CDR3 protein: CACSRDRSTDTQYF
CDR3 DNA: TGTGCCTGTTCCAGGGACCGAAGCACAGATACGCAGTATTTT

clone size: many
V gene: TRBV24-1
D gene: .
J gene: TRBJ2-1
CDR3 protein: CATSDFDRSTEQFF
CDR3 DNA: TGTGCCACCAGTGATTTTGATAGATCGACGGAGCAGTTCTTC

clone size: .
V gene: TRBV6-2/TRBV6-3
D gene: .
J gene: TRBJ2-3
CDR3 protein: CASTPLALGTDTQYF
CDR3 DNA: TGTGCCAGCACGCCCCTTGCTCTGGGCACAGATACGCAGTATTTT

clone size: once
V gene: TRBV4-2
D gene: TRBD2
J gene: TRBJ2-4
CDR3 protein: CASSQDLRELAKNIQYF
CDR3 DNA: TGTGCCAGCAGCCAAGATTTGCGGGAGTTAGCCAAAAACATTCAGTACTTC

clone size: few
V gene: TRBV5-1
D gene: TRBD1
J gene: TRBJ2-3
CDR3 protein: CASSPQGSGDTQYF
CDR3 DNA: TGCGCCAGCAGCCCACAGGGGTCGGGAGATACGCAGTATTTT

clone size: .
V gene: TRBV5-1
D gene: .
J gene: TRBJ2-2
CDR3 protein: CASSTPGSLTGELFF
CDR3 DNA: TGCGCCAGCAGCACGCCGGGTAGCCTCACCGGGGAGCTGTTTTTT

clone size: .
V gene: TRBV5-8
D gene: .
J gene: TRBJ2-6
CDR3 protein: CASSLVLGAAGANVLTF
CDR3 DNA: TGTGCCAGCAGCTTGGTCCTGGGGGCGGCTGGGGCCAACGTCCTGACTTTC

clone size: .
V gene: TRBV15
D gene: .
J gene: TRBJ2-7
CDR3 protein: CATSRDLPAYEQYF
CDR3 DNA: TGTGCCACCAGCAGAGATTTGCCAGCTTACGAGCAGTACTTC

clone size: .
V gene: TRBV12-3/TRBV12-4
D gene: .
J gene: TRBJ2-3
CDR3 protein: CASRDSGVRSTDTQYF
CDR3 DNA: TGTGCCAGCAGGGACTCAGGGGTTAGAAGCACAGATACGCAGTATTTT

clone size: few
V gene: TRBV7-6
D gene: .
J gene: TRBJ2-2
CDR3 protein: CASSLIDSPSNTGELFF
CDR3 DNA: TGTGCCAGCAGCTTAATCGACAGCCCTTCGAACACCGGGGAGCTGTTTTTT

clone size: few
V gene: TRBV5-1
D gene: TRBD2
J gene: TRBJ2-5
CDR3 protein: CASSQLAGVQETQYF
CDR3 DNA: TGCGCCAGCAGCCAACTAGCGGGAGTCCAAGAGACCCAGTACTTC

clone size: few
V gene: TRBV5-1
D gene: .
J gene: TRBJ2-7
CDR3 protein: CASSPGPANEQYF
CDR3 DNA: TGCGCCAGCAGCCCTGGACCGGCGAACGAGCAGTACTTC

clone size: .
V gene: TRBV20-1
D gene: .
J gene: TRBJ2-5
CDR3 protein: CSASIILGVAETQYF
CDR3 DNA: TGCAGTGCTAGTATTATACTCGGGGTAGCGGAGACCCAGTACTTC

clone size: few
V gene: TRBV21-1
D gene: .
J gene: TRBJ1-1
CDR3 protein: CASSKVAGGKRNTEAFF
CDR3 DNA: TGTGCCAGCAGCAAAGTAGCGGGGGGCAAAAGGAACACTGAAGCTTTCTTT

clone size: few
V gene: TRBV5-6
D gene: TRBD2
J gene: TRBJ2-7
CDR3 protein: CASSPQGLADYEQYF
CDR3 DNA: TGTGCCAGCAGCCCCCAGGGACTAGCGGACTACGAGCAGTACTTC